One sample yielded the 8 T cell receptor beta chains listed below, sequenced in a study of T cells in tuberculosis. Time point: new active TB diagnosis, blood taken before or within 7 days of starting treatment. Data came from immunoSEQ multiplex PCR; TCRdb stores just in-frame clones and leaves some out. There are more than 30,000 clones in the sample; around 94% occur only once, and 3.5% to 5% lies in the top ten. The sample consisted of PBMCs, taken at tuberculosis diagnosis. The receptors were gathered from an adult with tuberculosis.

V gene TRBV2 combines with J gene TRBJ2-2; D may be TRBD1 (6 bases). The CDR3 length is 14 residues. V gave up 3 bases and J gave up 6 bases, with 11 bases separating them. The V gene's germline CDR1 is SNHLY and CDR2 FYNNEI. The CDR3 bases are TGTGCCAGCAGTGACTACAGGGTCCCCGGGGAGCTGTTTTTT. Amino acids: CASSDYRVPGELFF.

V is TRBV5-1 and J is TRBJ1-1, with D perhaps TRBD1 (6 bases). The CDR3 is made up of 12 amino acids. The germline V and J ends were trimmed by 0 bases and 7 bases, with 7 bases remaining between them. Germline V CDR1 and CDR2: SGHRS, YFSETQ. The CDR3, as DNA: TGCGCCAGCAGCTTGGAGGGGGATGAAGCTTTCTTT. Its protein product is CASSLEGDEAFF.

The rearrangement joins TRBV18 to TRBJ1-1; the match to TRBD1 covers 8 bases. V dropped 5 bases and J dropped 0; count of bases not matched to a gene: 2. In germline, CDR1 is KGHSH, CDR2 LQKENI. The CDR3 spans 14 residues. The CDR3 spells CASSIRGLNTEAFF. For the CDR3, the DNA is TGTGCCAGCTCAATCAGGGGGCTGAACACTGAAGCTTTCTTT.

The chain couples TRBV18 to TRBJ1-1, with 7 bases matching TRBD1. This CDR3 is built from 15 residues. V shed 0 bases, J shed 1 base, and the junction held 2 bases outside the gene matches. The germline CDR1 and CDR2 sequences are KGHSH and LQKENI. CDR3 DNA: TGTGCCAGCTCACCACCCGAGGGGGCGAACACTGAAGCTTTCTTT. Translation gives CASSPPEGANTEAFF.

This chain connects TRBV4-2 to TRBJ1-5, with 9 bases fitting TRBD1. Losses at the gene ends were 4 bases for V and 5 bases for J; bases not matched to a gene: 9. The CDR3 spans 16 residues. CDR1 and CDR2 (germline): LGHNA, YNFKEQ. As DNA, the CDR3 is TGTGCCAGCAGCCGAGGGGGACAGGGAGGTTATCAGCCCCAGCATTTT. This gives the protein CASSRGGQGGYQPQHF.

This rearrangement joins TRBV12-5 to TRBJ1-6; D perhaps matches TRBD1 (5 bases). The CDR3 spans 15 residues. Trimming left V 7 bases short and J 2 bases short, with 12 bases between. CDR1 is LGHNT and CDR2 is FRNRAP in the germline V gene. The CDR3 bases are TGTGCTAGTGCCCCGGCAGGGACCTATAATTCACCCCTCCACTTT. Amino acid sequence: CASAPAGTYNSPLHF.

The chain carries TRBV18 and TRBJ1-5; 7 nucleotides agree with TRBD1. This CDR3 has 18 amino acids. Germline CDR1 is KGHSH and CDR2 is LQKENI. The ends lost 3 bases at V and 0 bases at J; junction bases unmatched: 11. CDR3 loop: CASSPDRAYSYSNQPQHF. DNA of the CDR3: TGTGCCAGCTCACCTGACAGGGCCTACTCATATAGCAATCAGCCCCAGCATTTT.

The V call is TRBV28, the J call TRBJ1-6; D is perhaps TRBD1 (5 bases). V was shortened by 1 base and J by 5 bases, with 12 bases between the two germline ends. The V gene's germline CDR1 is MDHEN and CDR2 SYDVKM. This CDR3 has 16 amino acids. The CDR3 here is CASSLLKGFNNSPLHF. The CDR3 DNA follows: TGTGCCAGCAGTTTATTGAAGGGGTTTAATAATTCACCCCTCCACTTT.